This T cell receptor (beta chain) is drawn from a study of blood T cell repertoires in COVID-19. Sequencing used immunoSEQ multiplex PCR; TCRdb keeps in-frame clones, though not all of them. The data contain over 120,000 clones, roughly 78% of them singletons. This receptor was taken from a woman aged 45-65 years who had recovered from COVID-19. The sample was PBMCs or T cells enriched from blood (not recorded which).

CDR3 in DNA: TGTGCCATCAGGGACATGGAAACTGAAGCTTTCTTT. Translated: CAIRDMETEAFF. The chain carries TRBV10-3 and TRBJ1-1; tentative D call: TRBD1 (5 bases). Trimming left V 6 bases short and J 5 bases short, with 10 bases between. The CDR3 length is 12 residues. Germline values: CDR1 ENHRY, CDR2 SYGVKD.